The entry below describes one T cell receptor (beta chain). The antigen remains undetermined. The data belong to a study of T-cell memory formation after mild COVID-19. General study points: Contracting clones from day 15 to 85 showed balanced CD4/CD8; later expanders favored CD4+. In pre-infection memory, a portion of responding clones appeared, which suggested that cross-reactive memory joined.

TCRdb processed the 5' RACE reads anew with MiXCR; each CDR3 protein has one entry. The sample records about 320,000 distinct CDR3 sequences, approximately 14% being singletons. Trimming removed 4 bases at V and 1 base at J, with 10 bases between. This CDR3 contains 16 residues. Germline CDR1 and CDR2: KGHDR and SFDVKD. The TCR comes from a man between 18 and 29 years old who had mild COVID-19 (a few samples of this study predate the infection). Cell type and time point are not known. Sequencing used PBMCs or a T cell subset sorted from them (not recorded which). The gene calls are TRBV24-1 and TRBJ2-6, with D possibly TRBD1 on 6 matching bases. CDR3 sequence: CATSDPGTSGANVLTF. For the CDR3, the DNA is TGTGCCACCAGTGACCCCGGGACATCTGGGGCCAACGTCCTGACTTTC.